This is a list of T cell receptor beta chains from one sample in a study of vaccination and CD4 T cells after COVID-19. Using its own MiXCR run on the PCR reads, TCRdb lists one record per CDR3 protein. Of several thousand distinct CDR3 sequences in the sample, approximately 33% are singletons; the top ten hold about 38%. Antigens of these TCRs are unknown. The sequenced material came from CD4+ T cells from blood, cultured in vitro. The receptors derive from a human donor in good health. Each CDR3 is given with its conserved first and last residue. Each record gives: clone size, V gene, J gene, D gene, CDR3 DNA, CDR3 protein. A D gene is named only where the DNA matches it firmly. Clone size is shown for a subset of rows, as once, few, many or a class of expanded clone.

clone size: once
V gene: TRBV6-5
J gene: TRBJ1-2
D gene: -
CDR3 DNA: TGTGCCAGCAGTTACGTTGGGGGCCTCTCATATGGCTACACCTTC
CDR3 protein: CASSYVGGLSYGYTF

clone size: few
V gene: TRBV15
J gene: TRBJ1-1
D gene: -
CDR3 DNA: TGTGCCACCAGCAGAGGGTTGAACACTGAAGCTTTCTTT
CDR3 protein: CATSRGLNTEAFF

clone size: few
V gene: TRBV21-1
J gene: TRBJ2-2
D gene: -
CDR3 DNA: TGTGCCAGCAGCTTGCTGCAGGGGACCGGGGAGCTGTTTTTT
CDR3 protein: CASSLLQGTGELFF

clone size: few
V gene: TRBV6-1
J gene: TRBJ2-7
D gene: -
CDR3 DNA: TGTGCCAGCAGTGACACCGGGACACCTCTTCCGCAGTACTTC
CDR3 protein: CASSDTGTPLPQYF

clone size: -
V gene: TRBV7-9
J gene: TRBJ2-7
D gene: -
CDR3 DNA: TGTGCCAGCAGCTTAGGAGGCAGCGAGCAGTACTTC
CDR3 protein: CASSLGGSEQYF

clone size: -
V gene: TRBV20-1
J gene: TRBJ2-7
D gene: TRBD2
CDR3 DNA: TGCAGTGCGCTAGCGGGCCGCTCCTACGAGCAGTACTTC
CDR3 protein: CSALAGRSYEQYF

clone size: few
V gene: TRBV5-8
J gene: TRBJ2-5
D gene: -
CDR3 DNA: TGTGCCAGCAGCTTGATCGACTTCCAAGAGACCCAGTACTTC
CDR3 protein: CASSLIDFQETQYF

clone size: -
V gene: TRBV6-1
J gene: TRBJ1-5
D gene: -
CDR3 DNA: TGTGCCAGCAGTGGTAGACCGGGACGGAGCAATCAGCCCCAGCATTTT
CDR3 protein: CASSGRPGRSNQPQHF

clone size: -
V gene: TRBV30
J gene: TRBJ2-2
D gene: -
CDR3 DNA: TGTGCCTGGAGTGCCCTGAGGGAGCTGTTTTTT
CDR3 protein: CAWSALRELFF

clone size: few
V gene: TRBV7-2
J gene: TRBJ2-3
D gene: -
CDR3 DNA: TGTGCCAGCAGCTTCGGCGGGGGCACAGATACGCAGTATTTT
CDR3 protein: CASSFGGGTDTQYF

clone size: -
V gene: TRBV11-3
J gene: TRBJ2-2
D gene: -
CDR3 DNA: TGTGCCAGCAGCCGTACCGGGGAGCTGTTTTTT
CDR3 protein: CASSRTGELFF

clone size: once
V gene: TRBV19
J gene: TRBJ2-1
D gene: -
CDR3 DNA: TGTGCCAGTAGTGAGAGGAAGGACAATGAGCAGTTCTTC
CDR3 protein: CASSERKDNEQFF

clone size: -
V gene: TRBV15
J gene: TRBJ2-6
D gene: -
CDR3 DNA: TGTGCCGCGTCCCGGGACGGGTCTGGGGCCAACGTCCTGACTTTC
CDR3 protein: CAASRDGSGANVLTF

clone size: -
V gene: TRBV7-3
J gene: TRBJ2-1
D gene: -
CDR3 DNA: TGTGCCAGCAGCCCCCCTGGGAGCTCCTACAATGAGCAGTTCTTC
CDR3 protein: CASSPPGSSYNEQFF

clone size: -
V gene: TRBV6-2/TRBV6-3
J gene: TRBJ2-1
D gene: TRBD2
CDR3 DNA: TGTGCCAGCAGAACTAGCGGTTCCTCCTACAATGAGCAGTTCTTC
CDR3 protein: CASRTSGSSYNEQFF

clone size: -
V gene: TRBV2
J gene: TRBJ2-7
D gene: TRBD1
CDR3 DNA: TGTGCCAGCAGTGGGACAGGGGAACGATTAGGCGAGCAGTACTTC
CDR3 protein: CASSGTGERLGEQYF

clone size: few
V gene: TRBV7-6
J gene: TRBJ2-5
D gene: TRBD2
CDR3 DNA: TGTGCCAGCAGCTCAACTAGCGGGGGGGTCGGGACCCAGTACTTC
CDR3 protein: CASSSTSGGVGTQYF

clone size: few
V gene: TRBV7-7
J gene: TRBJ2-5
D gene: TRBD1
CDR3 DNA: TGTGCTAGCAGCTTTGGACAGGGCCAAGAGACCCAGTACTTC
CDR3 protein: CASSFGQGQETQYF

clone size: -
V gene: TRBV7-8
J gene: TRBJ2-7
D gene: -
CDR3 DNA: TGTGCCAGCAGCTTAAGTAACCAAGCGAGATTAGGCGAGCAGTACTTC
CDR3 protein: CASSLSNQARLGEQYF

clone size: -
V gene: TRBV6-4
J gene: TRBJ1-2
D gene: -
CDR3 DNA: TGTGCCAGCAGCGATACAGCCGGGATTCGAAACTATGGCTACACCTTC
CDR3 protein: CASSDTAGIRNYGYTF

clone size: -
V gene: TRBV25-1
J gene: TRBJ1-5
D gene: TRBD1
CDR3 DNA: TGTGCCAGCAGTGAACAGGGGGTTACGCCCCAGCATTTT
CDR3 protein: CASSEQGVTPQHF

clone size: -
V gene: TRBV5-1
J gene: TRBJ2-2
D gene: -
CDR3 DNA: TGCGCCAGCAGCTTGGGAATTACAGGGAGGACCGGGGAGCTGTTTTTT
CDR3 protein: CASSLGITGRTGELFF

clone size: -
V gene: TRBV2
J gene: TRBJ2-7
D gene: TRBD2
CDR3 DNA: TGTGCCAGCAGTCCTCTAGCGGGAGAGGGCGAGCAGTACTTC
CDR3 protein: CASSPLAGEGEQYF

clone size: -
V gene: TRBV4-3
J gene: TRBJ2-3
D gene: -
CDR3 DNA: TGCGCCAGCAGCCAAGATCACCGGGGACTTGGCACAGATACGCAGTATTTT
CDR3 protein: CASSQDHRGLGTDTQYF

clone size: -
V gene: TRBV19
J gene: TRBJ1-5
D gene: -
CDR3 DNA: TGTGCCAGTAGTATAGTGGGAAATCAGCCCCAGCATTTT
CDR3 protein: CASSIVGNQPQHF

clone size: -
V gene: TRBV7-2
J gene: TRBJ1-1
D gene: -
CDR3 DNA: TGTGCCAGCAGCTTAGGACCAATAGGGGCCCTTTCTGAAGCTTTCTTT
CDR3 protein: CASSLGPIGALSEAFF

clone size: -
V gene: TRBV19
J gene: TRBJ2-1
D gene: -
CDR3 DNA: TGTGCCAGTAGTACCCTCGGACGGAGGAGCTCCTACAATGAGCAGTTCTTC
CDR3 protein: CASSTLGRRSSYNEQFF

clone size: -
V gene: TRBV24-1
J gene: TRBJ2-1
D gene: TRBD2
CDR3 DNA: TGTGCCACCAGTGATTCGGGGGGGACGGGAGGGTATCGGAATGAGCAGTTCTTC
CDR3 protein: CATSDSGGTGGYRNEQFF